This is a list of T cell receptor beta chains from one sample in a study of T cells in Graves' hyperthyroidism and ophthalmopathy. One entry per CDR3 protein, called by TCRdb with MiXCR from the multiplex PCR reads. This table has 200,000 to 250,000 distinct CDR3 sequences, about a sixth appearing once. Source material: blood. These receptors all come from a woman under 30 with Graves' ophthalmopathy. The CDR3 runs from the conserved cysteine through the conserved F or W. A D gene is named only where the DNA matches it firmly. A row's size may be missing; if present it is once, few, many or a size class.

15	TRBV4-1	TRBJ2-7	.	many	TGCGCCAGCACAACTGACAGCACAGGCATCTACGAGCAGTACTTC	CASTTDSTGIYEQYF
14	TRBV30	TRBJ2-2	.	many	TGTGCCTGGACCCCTGGACAGAACACCGGGGAGCTGTTTTTT	CAWTPGQNTGELFF
16	TRBV19	TRBJ2-1	TRBD2	.	TGTGCCAGTGCCGGACTAGCGGGAACCCCCTACAATGAGCAGTTCTTC	CASAGLAGTPYNEQFF
15	TRBV6-2/TRBV6-3	TRBJ1-3	.	many	TGTGCCAGCACCCGGACAGAGAGCTCTGGAAACACCATATATTTT	CASTRTESSGNTIYF
16	TRBV4-3	TRBJ2-3	TRBD2	many	TGCGCCAGCAGCCAAGTTGCCGGGAGGGGTACAGATACGCAGTATTTT	CASSQVAGRGTDTQYF
15	TRBV27	TRBJ2-7	TRBD1	many	TGTGCCAGCAGTTTAACCGGGACAGGGGGTTACGAGCAGTACTTC	CASSLTGTGGYEQYF
12	TRBV7-9	TRBJ2-7	.	many	TGTGCCAGCAGCTTGATCCCCTACGAGCAGTACTTC	CASSLIPYEQYF
14	TRBV27	TRBJ2-7	.	many	TGTGCCAGCAGTTTAGGGCGGGGCTCCTACGAGCAGTACTTC	CASSLGRGSYEQYF
14	TRBV6-5	TRBJ2-1	TRBD2	few	TGTGCCAGCAGGTGGACTAGCGGGAGGTATGAGCAGTTCTTC	CASRWTSGRYEQFF
13	TRBV29-1	TRBJ2-7	.	.	TGCAGCGTTGCGAGCGCTCGGGGGTACGAGCAGTACTTC	CSVASARGYEQYF
16	TRBV14	TRBJ2-3	TRBD1	.	TGTGCCAGCAGCCCCCACAGGGGGCGCAGGGCAGATACGCAGTATTTT	CASSPHRGRRADTQYF
17	TRBV7-2	TRBJ2-1	TRBD2	many	TGTGCCAGCAGCTTAGAATGGATAGCGGGAATTGACAATGAGCAGTTCTTC	CASSLEWIAGIDNEQFF
16	TRBV7-9	TRBJ2-1	TRBD2	many	TGTGCCAGCAGCTTAGGAGCGGGATCGCCCTACAATGAGCAGTTCTTC	CASSLGAGSPYNEQFF
18	TRBV9	TRBJ2-3	TRBD1	many	TGTGCCAGCAGCGAATACTCGACAGGGGGAGAGGGCACAGATACGCAGTATTTT	CASSEYSTGGEGTDTQYF
16	TRBV20-1	TRBJ2-7	.	many	TGCAGTGCTAGAGATTTGGTGGCAGGACCCTACTACGAGCAGTACTTC	CSARDLVAGPYYEQYF